The present T cell receptor (beta chain) was sequenced within a study of blood T cell repertoires in COVID-19. Original methodology: Reference gene primer amplification in the assay estimated nucleated cell counts. The assay was immunoSEQ multiplex PCR, and TCRdb's table has in-frame clones only and misses some. The V and J calls and clone size were taken over from that table, and D and trimming were inferred from the DNA. The repertoire holds approximately 16,000 clones, with 75% to 90% as singletons. The germline CDR1 and CDR2 sequences are KGHSH and LQKENI. V shed 2 bases and J 5 bases; nucleotides not matched to a gene: 8. CDR3 length: 15 residues.

The TCR comes from a man aged 80 or over with active or convalescent COVID-19. Sequencing input: peripheral blood. The V and J genes are TRBV18 and TRBJ1-2, with 7 bases that match TRBD1. The chain's CDR3 is CASSPSNRGGYGYTF. The CDR3 DNA reads TGTGCCAGCTCACCATCAAACAGGGGCGGGTATGGCTACACCTTC.